This entry lists 32 T cell receptor beta chains sequenced from one sample in a study of T cell changes during pregnancy in multiple sclerosis. The method was immunoSEQ multiplex PCR; TCRdb's version includes in-frame clones alone and lacks a portion of them. The table shows more than 50,000 clones, with 89% occurring only once. Sequencing used peripheral blood, obtained in the first trimester of pregnancy. Receptors originate from a female donor with multiple sclerosis, enrolled in a pregnancy study.

The V call is TRBV14, the J call TRBJ1-2, with 7 positions matching TRBD1. Germline-derived CDR1 and CDR2 are SGHDN and FVKESK. The CDR3 contains 16 residues. J was trimmed by 3 bases and V by 3 bases; bases with no gene match: 10. The CDR3 sequence: CASSQVRGSSYYGYTF. The DNA of the CDR3 is TGTGCCAGCAGCCAGGTCAGGGGGAGTAGCTACTATGGCTACACCTTC.

Comment on this clone: The junction departs from germline at one end; a sequencing error may be responsible. This rearrangement joins TRBV6-6 to TRBJ1-2; 8 bases agree with TRBD1. Per germline, CDR1 MNHNY and CDR2 SVGAGI (reference sequence). This CDR3 contains 12 residues. In DNA, the CDR3 is TGTGCCAGCAACCAAGACAGGGGCTACCAATTCTTC. Its translation: CASNQDRGYQFF.

This chain links TRBV18 with TRBJ1-1; D is unresolved. The CDR3 spans 13 residues. V lost 3 bases to trimming and J lost 7 bases, with 12 bases between them. Germline CDR1 and CDR2: KGHSH and LQKENI. CDR3 sequence (DNA): TGTGCCAGCTCACCCGACGAAGGGAGTGAAGCTTTCTTT. Encoded protein: CASSPDEGSEAFF.

The chain links TRBV12-5 to TRBJ1-2; possibly TRBD1 for D (5 bases). V gave up 7 bases and J gave up 7 bases, with 25 bases separating them. CDR1 is LGHNT and CDR2 is FRNRAP in the germline V gene. The CDR3 is 16 residues long. The CDR3 region is CASDRGRDPVSVGYTF. CDR3 bases: TGTGCTAGTGACCGGGGGAGGGACCCGGTTTCGGTTGGCTACACCTTC.

The V and J genes are TRBV10-3 and TRBJ1-2, with 8 bases aligning to TRBD1. Per the germline V gene, CDR1 is ENHRY and CDR2 is SYGVKD. The V and J ends lost 4 bases and 8 bases, in that order; junction bases with no gene match: 6. The CDR3 has 13 residues. The CDR3 spells CAISGITGGGYTF. The CDR3 DNA is TGTGCCATCAGTGGTATTACAGGGGGAGGCTACACCTTC.

The chain employs TRBV4-2 and TRBJ2-2; possible D gene TRBD1, 5 bases. V lost 0 bases and J 10 bases, leaving 12 bases between the germline ends. The CDR3 runs 14 residues. Germline V gives CDR1 LGHNA, CDR2 YNFKEQ. In nucleotides, the CDR3 is TGTGCCAGCAGCCAAGATAGGGGAAGCGAGGAGCTGTTTTTT. This codes for CASSQDRGSEELFF.

The V gene is TRBV27, the J gene TRBJ1-2; no firm D call. The germline gives CDR1 MNHEY, CDR2 SMNVEV (reference sequence). This CDR3 contains 13 residues. V gave up 10 bases and J gave up 3 bases, with 15 bases separating them. The CDR3 region has the DNA TGTGCCACCCGGGGAGGGAACGACTATGGCTACACCTTC. Amino acid sequence: CATRGGNDYGYTF.

The V call is TRBV11-2, the J call TRBJ1-2; D is perhaps TRBD1 (6 bases). Germline V lookup: CDR1 SGHAT, CDR2 FQNNGV. The CDR3 covers 15 residues. V was clipped by 3 bases and J by 4 bases, with 15 bases between them. The CDR3 DNA sequence: TGTGCCAGCAGCTTGGCCCCGGGACATAGCTATGGCTACACCTTC. Its protein product is CASSLAPGHSYGYTF.

This chain links TRBV5-1 with TRBJ2-1, with 9 nucleotides matching TRBD2. The germline V gene has CDR1 SGHRS and CDR2 YFSETQ. The trim removed 0 bases at V and 4 bases at J, leaving 2 bases unmatched. The CDR3 runs 15 residues. CDR3 in amino acids: CASSLAAGGYNEQFF. The CDR3 nucleotides read TGCGCCAGCAGCTTGGCAGCGGGAGGTTACAATGAGCAGTTCTTC.

The gene calls are TRBV30 and TRBJ2-1, with 9 bases lining up with TRBD2. V gave up 0 bases and J gave up 9 bases; unmatched junction bases: 6. The CDR3 is 14 residues long. Germline-derived CDR1 and CDR2 are GTSNPN and SVGIG (reference sequence). CDR3 DNA: TGTGCCTGGAGTGTAGGTCTAGCGGGGTTTGAGCAGTTCTTC. It specifies CAWSVGLAGFEQFF.

This clone was picked up a small number of times. The chain is built from TRBV2 and TRBJ1-1; D is perhaps TRBD1 (5 bases). Trimming pared 1 base from V and 5 bases from J, leaving 14 bases between. The CDR3 has 15 residues. Germline loops: CDR1 SNHLY, CDR2 FYNNEI. The CDR3 bases are TGTGCCAGCAGTGAAGATGGTGGGGGAGGGACTGAAGCTTTCTTT. Its protein is CASSEDGGGGTEAFF.

The chain joins TRBV7-3 to TRBJ1-2; 7 bases align to TRBD1. Trimming cost V 0 bases and J 6 bases; bases outside gene matches: 10. CDR3 length: 16 residues. Germline V gives CDR1 SGHTA, CDR2 FQGTGA. The CDR3 is CASSLTGGTAKNGYTF. Here the CDR3 DNA reads TGTGCCAGCAGCTTAACTGGAGGGACAGCAAAGAATGGCTACACCTTC.

CDR3 bases: TGCAGCGTTGAAGTCACAGGGGGCGCAGGACAGCCCCAGCATTTT. Amino acid sequence: CSVEVTGGAGQPQHF. The gene calls are TRBV29-1 and TRBJ1-5; 9 positions match TRBD1. Germline CDR1 SQVTM, CDR2 ANQGSEA. The CDR3 sequence is 15 residues long. V lost 1 base, J lost 7 bases, and 8 bases stayed unmatched.

The chain is built from TRBV12-5 and TRBJ2-7, with 8 nucleotides matching TRBD2. Germline trimming cut 3 bases from V and 2 bases from J; bases unmatched to any gene: 21. CDR3 length: 20 residues. In germline, CDR1 is LGHNT, CDR2 FRNRAP. The CDR3: CASGFSLLAGPSRRAYEQYF. The CDR3 DNA reads as TGTGCTAGTGGTTTCTCCCTCCTAGCGGGTCCCAGCAGAAGGGCCTACGAGCAGTACTTC.

J is TRBJ2-7 and V is TRBV4-2, with 10 bases fitting TRBD2. The V segment lost 0 bases and the J segment 6 bases; nucleotides outside the gene matches: 2. Germline V lookup: CDR1 LGHNA, CDR2 YNFKEQ. This CDR3 contains 14 residues. CDR3 loop: CASSQEIAGGEQYF. The CDR3 region has the DNA TGTGCCAGCAGCCAAGAAATAGCGGGAGGCGAGCAGTACTTC.

The chain is built from TRBV5-5 and TRBJ2-7; D perhaps matches TRBD1 (6 bases). CDR3 length: 15 amino acids. V was shortened by 0 bases and J by 1 base, with 11 bases between the two germline ends. CDR1 is SGHKS, CDR2 YYEKEE, per germline (reference sequence). The CDR3 DNA is TGTGCCAGCAGCTTGGCTGGGCAGGGGTCCTACGAGCAGTACTTC. Its protein is CASSLAGQGSYEQYF.

V usage is TRBV5-6 and J usage is TRBJ2-1; 7 bases are a match to TRBD1. Trimming removed 4 bases from V and 3 bases from J; junction bases left unmatched: 10. CDR3 length equals 16 residues. CDR1 is SGHDT, CDR2 YYEEEE, per germline. The CDR3 bases are TGTGCCAGCAGCCGAGAGACCAGGGGGATCTACAATGAGCAGTTCTTC. Residues: CASSRETRGIYNEQFF.

The chain joins TRBV30 to TRBJ2-3; the match to TRBD2 covers 8 bases. Germline values: CDR1 GTSNPN, CDR2 SVGIG (reference sequence). Trimming removed 4 bases from V and 1 base from J; junction bases left unmatched: 7. CDR3 length equals 15 residues. The CDR3: CAWNHQAGGTDTQYF. CDR3 in DNA: TGTGCCTGGAACCATCAAGCGGGGGGCACAGATACGCAGTATTTT.

CDR3 nucleotide sequence: TGTGCCAGCAGCCCGGGACAGGGAGTTGTTGTCACAGATACGCAGTATTTT. It translates to CASSPGQGVVVTDTQYF. The chain uses TRBV2 and TRBJ2-3; 9 positions match TRBD1. The germline V gene has CDR1 SNHLY and CDR2 FYNNEI. The CDR3 is 17 residues long. J was trimmed by 2 bases and V by 6 bases; bases with no gene match: 12.

The gene calls are TRBV7-9 and TRBJ1-2, with TRBD1 matching over 10 bases. V lost 1 base and J lost 4; bases outside the gene matches: 6. Germline CDR1 and CDR2: SEHNR and FQNEAQ (reference sequence). The CDR3 covers 16 residues. CDR3 sequence: CASSLVGTGVVYGYTF. The CDR3 nucleotides read TGTGCCAGCAGCTTAGTCGGGACAGGGGTCGTCTATGGCTACACCTTC.

The chain joins TRBV7-9 to TRBJ2-7; tentative D call: TRBD1 (5 bases). Germline assignment: CDR1 SEHNR and CDR2 FQNEAQ (reference sequence). Between the trimmed V and J ends, which lost 5 bases and 3 bases, there was a span of 11 bases. The CDR3 has 13 residues. Here the CDR3 reads CASSPPQVYEQYF. The DNA of the CDR3 is TGTGCCAGCAGCCCCCCACAGGTCTACGAGCAGTACTTC.

CDR3: CASSPGALNGYTF. CDR3 DNA: TGTGCCAGCTCACCAGGGGCCCTTAATGGCTACACCTTC. V usage is TRBV18 and J usage is TRBJ1-2, with D perhaps matching TRBD1 (5 bases). The CDR3 has 13 amino acids. Per germline, CDR1 KGHSH and CDR2 LQKENI. V lost 2 bases to trimming and J lost 6 bases, with 10 bases between them.

This chain connects TRBV5-1 to TRBJ1-3, with 7 bases aligning to TRBD1. Germline V gene data show CDR1 as SGHRS and CDR2 as YFSETQ. V was clipped by 4 bases and J by 2 bases; unmatched bases: 12. The CDR3 runs 17 residues. In nucleotides, the CDR3 is TGCGCCAGCAGCCCATTACCGACAGGGACGCCTGGAAACACCATATATTTT. Residues: CASSPLPTGTPGNTIYF.

J is TRBJ1-1 and V is TRBV19; D is uncertain. V lost 7 bases and J lost 1, with 13 bases in between. CDR1 LNHDA and CDR2 SQIVND come from the germline V gene (reference sequence). CDR3 size: 14 residues. CDR3 in amino acids: CASTPAAGNTEAFF. In nucleotides, the CDR3 is TGTGCCAGTACTCCAGCAGCGGGGAACACTGAAGCTTTCTTT.

The V call is TRBV10-3, the J call TRBJ2-5, with 11 bases fitting TRBD1. This CDR3 is built from 13 residues. V dropped 9 bases and J dropped 5; count of bases not matched to a gene: 5. Looked up from germline, CDR1 is ENHRY and CDR2 is SYGVKD. CDR3 residues: CAIGQGAWETQYF. CDR3 in DNA: TGTGCCATAGGACAGGGGGCTTGGGAGACCCAGTACTTC.

The chain has TRBV18 and TRBJ1-5; maybe TRBD1 (5 bases). Germline V gives CDR1 KGHSH, CDR2 LQKENI. CDR3 length: 15 residues. V was shortened by 3 bases and J by 3 bases, with 12 bases between the two germline ends. The CDR3 DNA reads TGTGCCAGCTCACCTTCGGACACCTTCAATCAGCCCCAGCATTTT. Translation gives CASSPSDTFNQPQHF.

The rearrangement joins TRBV11-2 to TRBJ1-1; 7 bases match TRBD1. The CDR3 consists of 16 residues. Germline V gene sequence: CDR1 SGHAT, CDR2 FQNNGV. The trim removed 1 base at V and 1 base at J, leaving 6 bases unmatched. CDR3 nucleotides: TGTGCCAGCAGCTTAGTGATGGGACAGCCGAACACTGAAGCTTTCTTT. Its translation is CASSLVMGQPNTEAFF.

This chain uses TRBV27 with TRBJ2-5; TRBD2 agrees at 9 bases. Germline V CDR1 and CDR2: MNHEY, SMNVEV (reference sequence). With 3 bases clipped from V and 5 bases from J, the junction kept 7 bases outside the gene matches. The CDR3 contains 15 residues. The CDR3 DNA reads as TGTGCCAGCAGTTTTAGCGGGGGAGTTTGGGAGACCCAGTACTTC. Its protein is CASSFSGGVWETQYF.

This sequence joins TRBV6-1 and TRBJ2-7; the D gene is possibly TRBD2 (6 bases). Trimming removed 7 bases at V and 2 bases at J, with 18 bases between. Germline-derived CDR1 and CDR2 are MNHNS and SASEGT. This CDR3 spans 15 amino acids. CDR3 in DNA: TGTGCCAGCACCCCTTCGCGGGGCTACACCTACGAGCAGTACTTC. Its protein is CASTPSRGYTYEQYF.

The chain joins TRBV11-1 to TRBJ2-7; 7 bases are shared with TRBD1. Per the germline V gene, CDR1 is SGHAT and CDR2 is FQDESV (reference sequence). This CDR3 is built from 15 residues. V trimming: 8 bases; J trimming: 1 base; junction bases outside the gene matches: 11. This chain's CDR3 is CASARGGAASYEQYF. The CDR3 coding sequence is TGTGCCAGCGCCCGAGGGGGCGCAGCTTCCTACGAGCAGTACTTC.

The chain has TRBV5-1 and TRBJ2-6; tentatively, D is TRBD2 (6 bases). Looked up from germline, CDR1 is SGHRS and CDR2 is YFSETQ. Trimming pared 3 bases from V and 3 bases from J, leaving 25 bases between. CDR3 size: 20 residues. The CDR3 is CASSWRQDTRESVGANVLTF. The CDR3 DNA is TGCGCCAGCAGCTGGAGGCAGGACACCCGGGAGAGTGTTGGGGCCAACGTCCTGACTTTC.

The chain carries TRBV10-1 and TRBJ2-1; D unresolved. Between the trimmed V and J ends, which lost 8 bases and 9 bases, there was a span of 17 bases. In germline, CDR1 is WNHNN, CDR2 SYGVQD (reference sequence). This CDR3 is 13 amino acids long. In nucleotides, the CDR3 is TGCGCCAGCTCGCTACAAGAAAGAGGTGAGCAGTTCTTC. Protein product: CASSLQERGEQFF.